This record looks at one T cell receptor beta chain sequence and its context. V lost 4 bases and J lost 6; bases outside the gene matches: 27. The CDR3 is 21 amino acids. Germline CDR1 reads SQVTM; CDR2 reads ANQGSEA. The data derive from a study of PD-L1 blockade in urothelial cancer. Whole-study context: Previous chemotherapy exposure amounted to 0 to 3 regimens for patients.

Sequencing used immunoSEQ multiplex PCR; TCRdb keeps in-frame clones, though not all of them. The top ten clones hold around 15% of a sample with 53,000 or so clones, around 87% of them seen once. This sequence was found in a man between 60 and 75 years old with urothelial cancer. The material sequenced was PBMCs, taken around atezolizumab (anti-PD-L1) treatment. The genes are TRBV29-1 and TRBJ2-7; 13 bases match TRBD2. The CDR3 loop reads CSVAGGLAGTSGTLNPLEQYF. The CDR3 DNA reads TGCAGCGTTGCGGGGGGATTGGCCGGGACTAGCGGGACCCTAAACCCCCTCGAGCAGTACTTC.